These 26 T cell receptor beta chains were sequenced from one sample in a study of CD8+ T cells in alopecia areata. Extracted RNA was reverse transcribed, and the resulting cDNA served as sequencing template. Repertoires were generated with immunoSEQ multiplex PCR, while TCRdb's copy carries only in-frame clones and drops some. Of 150,000 to 200,000 clones listed, roughly 58% are singletons. Specified treatment: oral pan-JAK inhibitor, 5-10 mg twice daily. This specimen was CD4+ T cells sorted from blood, taken at approximately week 60, from a patient treated with tofacitinib. The receptors were gathered from a human donor with alopecia areata.

There are a few counts of this clone. V gene TRBV5-6 combines with J gene TRBJ2-7; weak D call: TRBD1 (6 bases). There are 14 residues in the CDR3. V gave up 3 bases and J gave up 3 bases, with 13 bases separating them. The germline V gene encodes CDR1 SGHDT and CDR2 YYEEEE. The CDR3 DNA follows: TGTGCCAGCAGCTCTACAGGGAAACACTACGAGCAGTACTTC. Protein: CASSSTGKHYEQYF.

The chain is built from TRBV29-1 and TRBJ1-1, with D unclear. There are 14 residues in the CDR3. Germline V gives CDR1 SQVTM, CDR2 ANQGSEA. The V and J ends lost 4 bases and 1 base respectively, with 13 bases between them. The DNA for the CDR3 is TGCAGCGTTGGGGCGGCCTCCCGGAACACTGAAGCTTTCTTT. Translated: CSVGAASRNTEAFF.

The V gene is TRBV29-1, the J gene TRBJ2-7; possibly TRBD2 for D (7 bases). This CDR3 has 13 residues. Germline V lookup: CDR1 SQVTM, CDR2 ANQGSEA. The germline V and J ends were trimmed by 4 bases and 2 bases, with 12 bases remaining between them. This chain's CDR3 is CSVGGGTTYEQYF. CDR3 DNA: TGCAGCGTTGGCGGGGGCACAACCTACGAGCAGTACTTC.

The chain recombines TRBV7-2 with TRBJ2-5; 7 nucleotides agree with TRBD2. Germline lookup yields CDR1 SGHTA and CDR2 FQGNSA. The CDR3 runs to 15 residues. V lost 4 bases and J lost 2; bases outside the gene matches: 7. The CDR3, as DNA: TGTGCCAGCAGCTCGACCGGGACTAAACAAGAGACCCAGTACTTC. Translating gives CASSSTGTKQETQYF.

This clone was counted a few times. The V gene is TRBV15, the J gene TRBJ2-7, with TRBD1 matching over 7 bases. The CDR3 has 15 residues. V trimming: 2 bases; J trimming: 1 base; junction bases outside the gene matches: 5. CDR1 and CDR2 (germline): LNHNV, YYDKDF (reference sequence). The DNA of the CDR3 is TGTGCCACCAGCAGACCGGCAGGGGGTTCCTACGAGCAGTACTTC. Protein sequence: CATSRPAGGSYEQYF.

The V and J genes are TRBV4-1 and TRBJ2-7, with 11 bases matching TRBD1. J was trimmed by 7 bases and V by 4 bases; bases with no gene match: 6. The CDR3 length is 14 residues. The germline gives CDR1 MGHRA, CDR2 YSYEKL. The CDR3 nucleotides read TGCGCCAGCAGCCCCCCGGGACAGGGGGGGGAGCAGTACTTC. This encodes CASSPPGQGGEQYF.

This clone was seen more than once but under ten times. The V gene is TRBV5-6, the J gene TRBJ2-7; D unresolved. In germline, CDR1 is SGHDT, CDR2 YYEEEE. The CDR3 contains 16 residues. The V end lost 3 bases, the J end lost 1 base, and 17 bases lay between the germline ends. CDR3 sequence (DNA): TGTGCCAGCAGCTCCATCTCAGTCATCGGGTCCTACGAGCAGTACTTC. Translated, it gives CASSSISVIGSYEQYF.

The chain joins TRBV30 to TRBJ1-5, with D uncertain. V was trimmed by 2 bases and J by 6 bases, leaving 11 bases between them. From germline, CDR1 is GTSNPN and CDR2 SVGIG (reference sequence). This CDR3 has 13 residues. The CDR3 nucleotides read TGTGCCTGGAGTATCCAGGAGGGTCAGCCCCAGCATTTT. Its protein is CAWSIQEGQPQHF.

V usage is TRBV15 and J usage is TRBJ1-5; TRBD1 agrees at 7 bases. This CDR3 comprises 15 residues. Looked up from germline, CDR1 is LNHNV and CDR2 is YYDKDF (reference sequence). With V trimmed by 2 bases and J by 7 bases, 8 bases remained unmatched. The CDR3 region is CATSRRQGGNQPQHF. DNA of the CDR3: TGTGCCACCAGCAGAAGACAGGGAGGTAACCAGCCCCAGCATTTT.

The V call is TRBV30, the J call TRBJ1-5; D remains ambiguous. Germline V gene data show CDR1 as GTSNPN and CDR2 as SVGIG (reference sequence). V was cut by 2 bases and J by 1 base, with 6 bases left in between. The CDR3 runs to 13 residues. Written as DNA, the CDR3 is TGTGCCTGGAGTCGCAGGAGCAATCAGCCCCAGCATTTT. This sequence encodes CAWSRRSNQPQHF.

The chain links TRBV11-2 to TRBJ2-5; the match to TRBD1 covers 11 bases. The CDR3 extends over 14 amino acids. Trimming at V came to 7 bases and at J to 4 bases, leaving 5 bases not matched to a gene. In germline, CDR1 is SGHAT, CDR2 FQNNGV. The CDR3 loop is CASTLGQGGETQYF. CDR3 DNA: TGTGCCAGCACCTTGGGACAGGGGGGAGAGACCCAGTACTTC.

This chain joins TRBV30 and TRBJ2-3, with D perhaps given as TRBD1 or TRBD2 (5 bases each). Trimming stripped 3 bases from V and 0 bases from J, with 7 bases between. The germline gives CDR1 GTSNPN, CDR2 SVGIG (reference sequence). CDR3 length: 13 residues. The CDR3 DNA follows: TGTGCCTGGAGAAGGGACAGCACAGATACGCAGTATTTT. It is translated as CAWRRDSTDTQYF.

This clone was recorded only once. Other DNA sequences within the sample encode an identical CDR3. The V call is TRBV7-9, the J call TRBJ2-7, with D unclear. The CDR3 is 12 residues long. V was clipped by 5 bases and J by 1 base, with 6 bases between them. CDR1 SEHNR and CDR2 FQNEAQ come from the germline V gene (reference sequence). The CDR3 DNA sequence: TGTGCCAGCAGCCAGTCGTCCTACGAGCAGTACTTC. As protein: CASSQSSYEQYF.

This clone has more than one count but fewer than ten. The sample has other DNA sequences that encode this CDR3 too. The chain has TRBV30 and TRBJ2-5, with 9 bases identical to TRBD2. J was trimmed by 2 bases and V by 5 bases; bases with no gene match: 3. The CDR3 loop spans 13 amino acids. Germline CDR1 reads GTSNPN; CDR2 reads SVGIG (reference sequence). CDR3 sequence (DNA): TGTGCCTGGTCGGCGGGGGGGCAAGAGACCCAGTACTTC. It specifies CAWSAGGQETQYF.

This rearrangement joins TRBV4-1 to TRBJ1-2, with 7 bases matching TRBD1. CDR3 length: 15 amino acids. After removal of 1 base from V and 6 bases from J, the junction contained 8 bases not matched to a gene. Germline CDR1 MGHRA, CDR2 YSYEKL. The CDR3 loop reads CASSQVSDRTDGYTF. The CDR3 DNA follows: TGCGCCAGCAGCCAAGTTTCGGACAGGACGGATGGCTACACCTTC.

This clone was observed a handful of times. The chain recombines TRBV4-1 with TRBJ1-2; D perhaps matches TRBD1 (6 bases). Germline-derived CDR1 and CDR2 are MGHRA and YSYEKL. V was clipped by 4 bases and J by 2 bases, with 11 bases between them. This CDR3 is 14 amino acids long. As DNA, the CDR3 is TGCGCCAGCAGCCTACCAGGGGACAACTATGGCTACACCTTC. This codes for CASSLPGDNYGYTF.

The chain uses TRBV9 and TRBJ1-6; 7 bases agree with TRBD1. Germline CDR1 is SGDLS and CDR2 is YYNGEE. After removal of 3 bases from V and 9 bases from J, the junction contained 9 bases not matched to a gene. CDR3 length: 15 amino acids. The CDR3: CASSGGQTFGSPLHF. CDR3 nucleotides: TGTGCCAGCAGCGGGGGACAGACCTTTGGTTCACCCCTCCACTTT.

This clone was seen only a few times. This chain links TRBV7-6 with TRBJ2-2; no reliable D call. The germline gives CDR1 SGHVS, CDR2 FNYEAQ. The CDR3 has 15 residues. Between the trimmed V and J ends, which lost 0 bases and 3 bases, there was a span of 8 bases. CDR3: CASSLAPSYTGELFF. CDR3 DNA: TGTGCCAGCAGCTTAGCGCCGAGCTACACCGGGGAGCTGTTTTTT.

The V call is TRBV2, the J call TRBJ2-5, with 7 positions matching TRBD2. V gave up 10 bases and J gave up 5 bases; unmatched junction bases: 7. The CDR3 is 12 residues long. In germline, CDR1 is SNHLY, CDR2 FYNNEI. This CDR3 is CATGDYEETQYF. The CDR3, as DNA: TGTGCCACCGGGGACTATGAGGAGACCCAGTACTTC.

This clone was observed a single time. The chain is built from TRBV4-2 and TRBJ2-2; D possibly corresponds to TRBD2 (6 bases). The CDR3 contains 14 residues. Germline V gene data show CDR1 as LGHNA and CDR2 as YNFKEQ. The ends were cut back, 5 bases at V and 6 bases at J, with 13 bases in the middle. This chain's CDR3 is CASSFSPGAGELFF. The CDR3 DNA follows: TGTGCCAGCAGCTTTTCTCCGGGGGCCGGGGAGCTGTTTTTT.

The chain combines TRBV29-1 with TRBJ1-5, with 10 bases matching TRBD1. The CDR3 has 14 amino acids. Trimming at V came to 6 bases and at J to 5 bases, leaving 7 bases not matched to a gene. Germline loops: CDR1 SQVTM, CDR2 ANQGSEA. CDR3 residues: CSVQTGTGDQPQHF. The CDR3 DNA reads TGCAGCGTCCAGACCGGGACAGGGGATCAGCCCCAGCATTTT.

In its sample, this clone was seen a few times. The chain uses TRBV13 and TRBJ2-4; 7 nucleotides match TRBD1. The CDR3 length is 13 residues. The germline gives CDR1 PRHDT, CDR2 FYEKMQ (reference sequence). J gave up 9 bases and V 5 bases, and 7 bases lay outside the gene matches. This chain's CDR3 is CASSLKGAGIQYF. The CDR3, as DNA: TGTGCCAGCAGCCTAAAGGGGGCAGGCATTCAGTACTTC.

This clone has just a few counts. The V call is TRBV5-6, the J call TRBJ2-7; no clear D gene. CDR3 length equals 11 residues. Per germline, CDR1 SGHDT and CDR2 YYEEEE. V was pared by 0 bases and J by 4 bases, with 2 bases between. In nucleotides, the CDR3 is TGTGCCAGCAGCTTGGAGTACGAGCAGTACTTC. Its translation is CASSLEYEQYF.

The CDR3 spells CASSPAGYNEQFF. The CDR3 DNA is TGTGCCAGCAGCCCAGCGGGGTACAATGAGCAGTTCTTC. The chain uses TRBV5-6 and TRBJ2-1; 7 bases match TRBD2. This CDR3 has 13 residues. Trimming cost V 4 bases and J 4 bases; bases outside gene matches: 2. From germline, CDR1 is SGHDT and CDR2 YYEEEE.

The chain uses TRBV6-1 and TRBJ2-7, with 7 bases fitting TRBD1. The germline CDR1 and CDR2 sequences are MNHNS and SASEGT. V lost 11 bases and J lost 2; bases outside the gene matches: 12. The CDR3 runs 14 residues. The CDR3 region is CAGSATGNAYEQYF. CDR3 coding DNA: TGTGCCGGTAGCGCGACAGGGAACGCCTACGAGCAGTACTTC.

The genes are TRBV15 and TRBJ1-4; tentatively, D is TRBD1 (6 bases). V shed 0 bases and J shed 8 bases, with 7 bases lying between them. CDR1 and CDR2 (germline): LNHNV, YYDKDF (reference sequence). The CDR3 spans 13 residues. The DNA of the CDR3 is TGTGCCACCAGCAGAGATCAGGGGGAAAAACTGTTTTTT. Its translation is CATSRDQGEKLFF.